This T cell receptor beta chain is from a study of human versus mouse CDR3 diversity and MHC coevolution (dated by TCRdb to between 2016 and 2019). Regarding the complete study: The immunoSEQ assay was reported to detect one in 200,000 T cells and to minimize amplification bias from multiplex PCR. Across mouse and human samples, the number of valid reads per sample ranged from about 0.6 x 10^7 to 1.8 x 10^7. As a reference point for TCR selection on multiple MHC II alleles, the study used human naive CD4 T cell repertoires and compared them against human-TCR-locus transgenic mice that have a single MHC II. Three healthy volunteer blood donors were included in the human cohort, with one aged 30 to 40, one aged 40 to 50 and one aged 60 to 69 at collection.

What the study reported, not specific to this receptor: Because human T cells were selected on six or seven MHC II alleles, repertoire diversity was not considered directly comparable between humans and mice. On average, more CDR3 deletions and insertions were observed in humans than in mice, indicating greater exonuclease and TdT activity. The largest TCR beta repertoire according to iCHAO1 estimates belonged to humans, at approximately 1.7 million clonotypes, a result attributed likely to selection by multiple MHC II molecules. Among all the groups compared, the lowest clonal inequality scores came from most of the three human donors.

Fluorescence-activated cell sorting was used to pull naive CD4 T cells, meaning cells that were CD45RO-negative and CD62L-positive, out of the PBMCs. From each donor, around 50 ml of fresh peripheral blood was taken, and Ficoll density centrifugation was then used to isolate PBMCs. Sorting was performed on a FACSAria III instrument, with purity above 85% for all samples. The trim is 3 bases for V and 0 bases for J, with a gap of 11 bases between the germline ends. For CDR1 and CDR2, the germline V gene lists SNHLY and FYNNEI. The CDR3 goes from the cysteine to the phenylalanine over 15 residues. Only CDR3 DNA is held: 45 bases, read in frame from base 1. The QIAGEN blood and tissue kit was used to extract genomic DNA from the sorted cells, and that DNA was then quantified on a NanoDrop 1000. Deep sequencing and quantification of TCR alpha and beta chains were performed on the immunoSEQ platform by multiplex PCR of genomic DNA. As for the authors' bioinformatics: TCR sequences were annotated using IMGT gene and region definitions. Out-of-frame rearrangements were used as a proxy for the preselection repertoire and compared with in-frame clonotypes. The iCHAO1 estimator provided with the immunoSEQ platform was used to estimate repertoire size. A Gini index, which is based on the Lorenz curve, was applied to in-frame amino acid clonotypes to measure clonal inequality. The intersect function of the R package tcR was used to count shared clonotypes, and the Jaccard index was used to score similarity. Principal component analysis of V, J and V-J usage frequencies was run with the R prcomp function without normalization. The source is immuneACCESS, and TCRdb retained only in-frame sequences with V and J called. Part of the clones is not carried over; for the studies checked, unresolved V genes explain less than half of this, and the remainder is unexplained. From that table come the V and J calls and clone size; the DNA was used to work out D and trimming. A total of around 74,000 clones appear in this sample, 85% to 95% of them only once. The top ten clonotypes cover roughly 0.16% of the sample.

Details on this clone: Its specific antigen is unknown. One base away there is no much larger clone; base qualities are not given.

This TCR came from a person aged 25 to 75 in good health. The receptor chain draws on TRBV2 and TRBJ1-2, with no reliable assignment of the D segment. Sequenced: naive CD4+ T cells from blood. The sample's cell subset or site label, decoded: CD45RO-negative CD62L-positive naive CD4 T cells. The CDR3 in this case is CASSETGSSNYGYTF. The DNA sequence reads TGTGCCAGCAGTGAGACGGGGAGTTCTAACTATGGCTACACCTTC.